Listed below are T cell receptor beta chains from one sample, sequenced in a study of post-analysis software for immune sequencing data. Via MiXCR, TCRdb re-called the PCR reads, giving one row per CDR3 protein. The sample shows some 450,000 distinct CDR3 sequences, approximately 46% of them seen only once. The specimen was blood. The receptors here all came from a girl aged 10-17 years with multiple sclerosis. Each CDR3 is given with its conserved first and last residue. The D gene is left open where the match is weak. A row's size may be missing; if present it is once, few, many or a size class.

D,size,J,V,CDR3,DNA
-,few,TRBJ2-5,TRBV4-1,CASSQDRGVGETQYF,TGCGCCAGCAGCCAAGATAGAGGGGTCGGAGAGACCCAGTACTTC
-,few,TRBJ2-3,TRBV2,CASSERRDEADTQYF,TGTGCCAGCAGTGAACGTCGGGATGAAGCAGATACGCAGTATTTT
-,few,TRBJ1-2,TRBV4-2,CASSQGSGEHLFYGYTF,TGTGCCAGCAGCCAAGGTTCCGGGGAGCACCTCTTCTATGGCTACACCTTC
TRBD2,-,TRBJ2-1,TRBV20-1,CSARGGGLADYNEQFF,TGCAGTGCTAGAGGGGGGGGACTAGCGGATTACAATGAGCAGTTCTTC
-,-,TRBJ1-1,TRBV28,CASSAGMNTEAFF,TGTGCCAGCAGTGCAGGGATGAACACTGAAGCTTTCTTT
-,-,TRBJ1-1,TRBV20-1,CSARDLKGFTEAFF,TGCAGTGCTAGAGATCTCAAGGGATTCACTGAAGCTTTCTTT
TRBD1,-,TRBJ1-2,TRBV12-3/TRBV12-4,CATGTDAAYGYTF,TGTGCCACCGGGACAGACGCAGCCTATGGCTACACCTTC
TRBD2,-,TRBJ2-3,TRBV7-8,CASSLARLAVSTDTQYF,TGTGCCAGCAGCTTAGCACGACTAGCGGTTAGCACAGATACGCAGTATTTT
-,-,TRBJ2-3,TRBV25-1,CASSVVHRTDTQYF,TGTGCCAGCAGTGTTGTACACCGCACAGATACGCAGTATTTT
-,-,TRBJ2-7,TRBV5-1,CASSFSQGNPYEQYF,TGCGCCAGCAGCTTCTCACAGGGAAATCCCTACGAGCAGTACTTC
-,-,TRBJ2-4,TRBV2,CASSEKGVIQYF,TGTGCCAGCAGTGAAAAGGGCGTAATTCAGTACTTC
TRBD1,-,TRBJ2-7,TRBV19,CASSPRTGSFSYEQYF,TGTGCCAGTAGTCCCAGGACAGGATCCTTCTCCTACGAGCAGTACTTC
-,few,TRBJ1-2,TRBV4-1,CASSQDQSYGYTF,TGCGCCAGCAGCCAAGATCAGTCTTATGGCTACACCTTC
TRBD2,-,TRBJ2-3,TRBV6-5,CASSFRAGKTSGRTDTQYF,TGTGCCAGCAGTTTCCGGGCGGGAAAGACTAGCGGGCGCACAGATACACAGTATTTT
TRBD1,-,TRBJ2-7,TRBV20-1,CSARSGGQGALEQYF,TGCAGTGCTAGAAGTGGGGGACAGGGGGCATTGGAGCAGTACTTC
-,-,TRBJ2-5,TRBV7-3,CASSQGIYNRLYQETQYF,TGTGCCAGCAGCCAAGGCATCTATAACAGGCTGTACCAAGAGACCCAGTACTTC
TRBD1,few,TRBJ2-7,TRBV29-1,CSVDGQGSYEQYF,TGCAGCGTTGACGGACAGGGGTCTTACGAGCAGTACTTC
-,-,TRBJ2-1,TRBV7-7,CASSPLPGETNEQFF,TGTGCTAGCAGCCCCCTACCGGGGGAAACCAATGAGCAGTTCTTC
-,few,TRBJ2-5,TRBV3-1,CASSQLAATNQETQYF,TGTGCCAGCAGTCAACTAGCCGCGACGAACCAAGAGACCCAGTACTTC
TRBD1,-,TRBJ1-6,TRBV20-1,CSAGTGGPGAPLHF,TGCAGTGCGGGGACAGGGGGCCCGGGTGCACCCCTCCACTTT
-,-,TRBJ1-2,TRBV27,CASSPGGGAKNYGYTF,TGTGCCAGCAGCCCCGGGGGGGGGGCGAAGAACTATGGCTACACCTTC
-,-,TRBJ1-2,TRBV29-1,CSLQDRSNGYTF,TGCAGCCTACAGGACAGATCCAATGGCTACACCTTC
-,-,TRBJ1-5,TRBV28,CASTPIIGRSNQPQHF,TGTGCCAGCACCCCTATAATAGGCAGAAGCAATCAGCCCCAGCATTTT
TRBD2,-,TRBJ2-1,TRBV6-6,CASRYSGRGSEQFF,TGTGCCAGCAGATATAGCGGGAGGGGTAGTGAGCAGTTCTTC
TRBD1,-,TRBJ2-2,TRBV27,CASSWTGGSLNTGELFF,TGTGCCAGCAGCTGGACAGGGGGCTCTTTGAACACCGGGGAGCTGTTTTTT
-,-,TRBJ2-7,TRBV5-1,CASSHSSDAPYEQYF,TGCGCCAGCAGCCATTCTAGCGATGCTCCCTACGAGCAGTACTTC
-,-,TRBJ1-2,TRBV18,CASSPPGRNGYTF,TGTGCCAGCTCACCACCGGGCCGGAATGGCTACACCTTC
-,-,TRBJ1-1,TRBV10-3,CAIRESAGNTEAFF,TGTGCCATCAGGGAGTCCGCGGGGAACACTGAAGCTTTCTTT
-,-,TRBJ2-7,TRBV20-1,CSARVETANTYEQYF,TGCAGTGCTAGGGTGGAGACAGCTAATACCTACGAGCAGTACTTC
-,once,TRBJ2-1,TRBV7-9,CASSLRTTGLGSYNEQFF,TGTGCCAGCAGCCTGCGGACAACAGGGCTGGGTTCCTACAATGAGCAGTTCTTC
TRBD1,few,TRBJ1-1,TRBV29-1,CSVLRTGEVDTEAFF,TGCAGCGTGCTTCGGACAGGGGAAGTCGACACTGAAGCTTTCTTT
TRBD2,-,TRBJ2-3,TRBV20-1,CSAQSRTSGSGTDTQYF,TGCAGTGCTCAGAGCCGGACTAGCGGGAGTGGTACAGATACGCAGTATTTT
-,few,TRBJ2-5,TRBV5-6,CASSLGRGRETQYF,TGTGCCAGCAGCTTGGGGCGGGGGCGGGAGACCCAGTACTTC
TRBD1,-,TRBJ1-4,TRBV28,CASSETGGGEKLFF,TGTGCCAGCAGCGAAACAGGGGGCGGTGAAAAACTGTTTTTT